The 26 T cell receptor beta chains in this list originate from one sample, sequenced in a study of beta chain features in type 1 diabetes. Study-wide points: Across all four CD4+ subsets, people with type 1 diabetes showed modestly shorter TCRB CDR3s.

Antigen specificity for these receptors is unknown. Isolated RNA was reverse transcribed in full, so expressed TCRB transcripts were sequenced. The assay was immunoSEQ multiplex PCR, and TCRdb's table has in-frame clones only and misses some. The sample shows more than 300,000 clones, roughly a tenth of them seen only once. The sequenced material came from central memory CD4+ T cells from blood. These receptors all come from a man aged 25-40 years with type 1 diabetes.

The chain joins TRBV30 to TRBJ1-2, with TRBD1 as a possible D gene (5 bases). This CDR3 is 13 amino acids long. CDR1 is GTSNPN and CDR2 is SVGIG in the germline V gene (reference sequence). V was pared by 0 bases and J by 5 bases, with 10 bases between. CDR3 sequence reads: CAWSVYGGYGYTF. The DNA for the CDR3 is TGTGCCTGGAGTGTATACGGGGGGTATGGCTACACCTTC.

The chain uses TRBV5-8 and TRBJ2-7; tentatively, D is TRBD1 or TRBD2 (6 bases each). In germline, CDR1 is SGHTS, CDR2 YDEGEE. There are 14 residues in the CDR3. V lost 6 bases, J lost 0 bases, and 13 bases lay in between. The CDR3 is CASKWKGGSYEQYF. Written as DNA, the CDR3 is TGTGCCAGCAAGTGGAAGGGGGGCTCCTACGAGCAGTACTTC. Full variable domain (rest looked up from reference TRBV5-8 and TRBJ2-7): EAGVTQSPTHLIKTRGQQATLRCSPISGHTSVYWYQQALGLGLQFLLWYDEGEERNRGNFPPRFSGRQFPNYSSELNVNALELEDSALYLCASKWKGGSYEQYFGPGTRLTVT.

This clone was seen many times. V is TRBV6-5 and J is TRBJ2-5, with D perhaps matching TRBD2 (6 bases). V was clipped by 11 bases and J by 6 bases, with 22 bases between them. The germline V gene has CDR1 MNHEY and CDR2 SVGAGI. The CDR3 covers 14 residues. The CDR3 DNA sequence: TGTGCCTCCAGGCTTGGAGGGAGTGTGAAGACCCAGTACTTC. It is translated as CASRLGGSVKTQYF.

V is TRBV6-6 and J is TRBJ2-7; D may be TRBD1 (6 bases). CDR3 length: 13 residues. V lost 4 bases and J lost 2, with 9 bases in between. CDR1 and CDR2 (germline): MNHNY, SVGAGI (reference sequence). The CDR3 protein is CASSFGQTYEQYF. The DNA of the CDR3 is TGTGCCAGCAGTTTCGGACAGACCTACGAGCAGTACTTC.

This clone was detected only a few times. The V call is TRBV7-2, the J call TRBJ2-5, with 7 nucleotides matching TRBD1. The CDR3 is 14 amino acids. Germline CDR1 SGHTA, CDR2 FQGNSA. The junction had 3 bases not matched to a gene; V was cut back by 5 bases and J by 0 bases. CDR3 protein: CASSDRVYQETQYF. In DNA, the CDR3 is TGTGCCAGCAGCGACAGGGTGTACCAAGAGACCCAGTACTTC. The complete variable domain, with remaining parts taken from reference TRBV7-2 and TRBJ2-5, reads GAGVSQSPSNKVTEKGKDVELRCDPISGHTALYWYRQSLGQGLEFLIYFQGNSAPDKSGLPSDRFSAERTGGSVSTLTIQRTQQEDSAVYLCASSDRVYQETQYFGPGTRLLVL.

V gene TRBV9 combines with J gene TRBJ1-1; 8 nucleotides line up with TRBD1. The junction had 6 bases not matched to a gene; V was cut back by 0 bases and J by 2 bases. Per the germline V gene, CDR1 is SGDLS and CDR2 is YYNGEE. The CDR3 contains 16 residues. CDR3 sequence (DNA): TGTGCCAGCAGCGTAGATCTGGGACAGGAAAACACTGAAGCTTTCTTT. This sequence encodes CASSVDLGQENTEAFF.

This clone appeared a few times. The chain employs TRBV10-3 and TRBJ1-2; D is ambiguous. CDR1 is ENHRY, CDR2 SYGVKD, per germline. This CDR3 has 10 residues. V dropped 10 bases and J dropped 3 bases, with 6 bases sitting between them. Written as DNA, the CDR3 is TGTGCCACCTCGGACTATGGCTACACCTTC. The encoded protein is CATSDYGYTF.

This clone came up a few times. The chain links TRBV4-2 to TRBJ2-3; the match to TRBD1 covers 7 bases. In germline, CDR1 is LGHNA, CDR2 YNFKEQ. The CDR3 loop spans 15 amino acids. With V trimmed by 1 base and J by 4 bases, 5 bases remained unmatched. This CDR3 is CASSQGGQGADTQYF. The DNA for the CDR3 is TGTGCCAGCAGCCAAGGGGGTCAGGGGGCAGATACGCAGTATTTT.

The CDR3 DNA follows: TGTGCCAGCAGCTTAGGGCCGAAAAGGACGCAGTATTTT. Translation: CASSLGPKRTQYF. The chain has TRBV7-2 and TRBJ2-3; D is ambiguous. Trimming took 1 base from V and 9 from J, leaving 11 bases between them. The CDR3 loop spans 13 amino acids. Germline V gene lookup returns CDR1 SGHTA and CDR2 FQGNSA. Full variable domain (missing parts from reference TRBV7-2 and TRBJ2-3): GAGVSQSPSNKVTEKGKDVELRCDPISGHTALYWYRQSLGQGLEFLIYFQGNSAPDKSGLPSDRFSAERTGGSVSTLTIQRTQQEDSAVYLCASSLGPKRTQYFGPGTRLTVL.

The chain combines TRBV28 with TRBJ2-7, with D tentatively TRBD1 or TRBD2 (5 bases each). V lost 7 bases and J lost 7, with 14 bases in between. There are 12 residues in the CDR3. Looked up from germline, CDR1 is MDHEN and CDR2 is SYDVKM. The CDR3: CASNRSWGEQYF. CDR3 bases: TGTGCCAGCAATAGGAGCTGGGGGGAGCAGTACTTC.

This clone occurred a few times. CDR3: CASSLAVRVSSTDTQYF. For the CDR3, the DNA is TGCGCCAGCAGCTTGGCGGTCCGCGTTTCTAGCACAGATACGCAGTATTTT. The rearrangement joins TRBV5-1 to TRBJ2-3; D gene uncertain. CDR3 size: 17 residues. V was clipped by 0 bases and J by 0 bases, with 14 bases between them. From germline, CDR1 is SGHRS and CDR2 YFSETQ. Variable domain in full (rest from reference TRBV5-1 and TRBJ2-3): KAGVTQTPRYLIKTRGQQVTLSCSPISGHRSVSWYQQTPGQGLQFLFEYFSETQRNKGNFPGRFSGRQFSNSRSEMNVSTLELGDSALYLCASSLAVRVSSTDTQYFGPGTRLTVL.

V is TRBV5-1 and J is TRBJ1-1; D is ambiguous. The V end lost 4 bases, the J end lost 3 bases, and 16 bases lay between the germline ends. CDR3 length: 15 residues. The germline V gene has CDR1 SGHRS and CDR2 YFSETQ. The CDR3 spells CASSPRSRLDTEAFF. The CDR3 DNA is TGCGCCAGCAGCCCCAGGTCTCGCCTGGACACTGAAGCTTTCTTT. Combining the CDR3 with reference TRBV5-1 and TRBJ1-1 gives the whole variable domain KAGVTQTPRYLIKTRGQQVTLSCSPISGHRSVSWYQQTPGQGLQFLFEYFSETQRNKGNFPGRFSGRQFSNSRSEMNVSTLELGDSALYLCASSPRSRLDTEAFFGQGTRLTVV.

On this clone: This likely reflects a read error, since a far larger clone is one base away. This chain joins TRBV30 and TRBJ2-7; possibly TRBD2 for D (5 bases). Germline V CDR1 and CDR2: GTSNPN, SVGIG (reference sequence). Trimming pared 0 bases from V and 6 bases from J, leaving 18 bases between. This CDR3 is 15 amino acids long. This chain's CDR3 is CAWSVGGNPTREQYF. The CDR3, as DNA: TGTGCCTGGAGTGTAGGAGGTAACCCCACCCGCGAGCAGTACTTC.

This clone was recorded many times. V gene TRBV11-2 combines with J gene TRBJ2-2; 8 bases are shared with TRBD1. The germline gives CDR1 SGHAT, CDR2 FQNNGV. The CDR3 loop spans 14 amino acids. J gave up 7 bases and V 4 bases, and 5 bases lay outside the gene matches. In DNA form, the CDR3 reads TGTGCCAGCAGCTCAGGGGGCTGGGGCGGGGAGCTGTTTTTT. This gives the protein CASSSGGWGGELFF.

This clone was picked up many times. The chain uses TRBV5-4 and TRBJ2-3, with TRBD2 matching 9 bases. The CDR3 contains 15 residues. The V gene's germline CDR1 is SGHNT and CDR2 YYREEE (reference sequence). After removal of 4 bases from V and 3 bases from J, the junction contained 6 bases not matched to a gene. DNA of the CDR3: TGTGCCAGCAGCACGACTAGCGGTAATACAGATACGCAGTATTTT. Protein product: CASSTTSGNTDTQYF. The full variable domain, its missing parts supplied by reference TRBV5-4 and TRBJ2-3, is ETGVTQSPTHLIKTRGQQVTLRCSSQSGHNTVSWYQQALGQGPQFIFQYYREEENGRGNFPPRFSGLQFPNYSSELNVNALELDDSALYLCASSTTSGNTDTQYFGPGTRLTVL.

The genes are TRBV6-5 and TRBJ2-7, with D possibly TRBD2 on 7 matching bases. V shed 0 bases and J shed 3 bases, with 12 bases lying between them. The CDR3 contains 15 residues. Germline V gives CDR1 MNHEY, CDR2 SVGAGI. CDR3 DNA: TGTGCCAGCAGTTACTCTAGGGGGGGAAGCTACGAGCAGTACTTC. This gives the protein CASSYSRGGSYEQYF.

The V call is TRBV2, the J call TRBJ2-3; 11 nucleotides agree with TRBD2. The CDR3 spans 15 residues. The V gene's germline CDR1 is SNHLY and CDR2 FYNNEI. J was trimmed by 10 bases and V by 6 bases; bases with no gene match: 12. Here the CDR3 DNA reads TGTGCCAGCAGAAAAGATAGCGGGAGGGGAGGTGCGCAGTATTTT. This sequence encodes CASRKDSGRGGAQYF. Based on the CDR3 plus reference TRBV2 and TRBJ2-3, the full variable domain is EPEVTQTPSHQVTQMGQEVILRCVPISNHLYFYWYRQILGQKVEFLVSFYNNEISEKSEIFDDQFSVERPDGSNFTLKIRSTKLEDSAMYFCASRKDSGRGGAQYFGPGTRLTVL.

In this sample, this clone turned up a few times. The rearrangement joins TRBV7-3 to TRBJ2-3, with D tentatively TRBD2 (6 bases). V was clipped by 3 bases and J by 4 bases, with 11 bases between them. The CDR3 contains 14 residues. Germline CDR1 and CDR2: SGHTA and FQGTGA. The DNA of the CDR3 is TGTGCCAGCAGCTTCAGGGCTAGCGCAGATACGCAGTATTTT. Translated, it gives CASSFRASADTQYF.

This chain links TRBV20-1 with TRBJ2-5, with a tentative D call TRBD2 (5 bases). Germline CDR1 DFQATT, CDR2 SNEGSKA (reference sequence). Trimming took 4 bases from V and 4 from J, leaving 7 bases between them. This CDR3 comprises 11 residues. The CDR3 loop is CSAKSGETQYF. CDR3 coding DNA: TGCAGTGCTAAAAGCGGAGAGACCCAGTACTTC.

Here the CDR3 DNA reads TGTGCCAGCAGCTTAGGGAGGGCAGGGGAAACCTACGAGCAGTACTTC. Translation gives CASSLGRAGETYEQYF. J is TRBJ2-7 and V is TRBV7-6; D is perhaps TRBD1 or TRBD2 (6 bases each). Looked up from germline, CDR1 is SGHVS and CDR2 is FNYEAQ. Deletions cut 1 base from V and 2 bases from J, with 15 bases between. The CDR3 contains 16 residues.

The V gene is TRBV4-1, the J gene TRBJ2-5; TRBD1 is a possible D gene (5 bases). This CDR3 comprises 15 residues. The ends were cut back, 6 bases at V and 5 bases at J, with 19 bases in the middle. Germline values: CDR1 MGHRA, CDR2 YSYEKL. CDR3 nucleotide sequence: TGCGCCAGCAGGAGAATAACAGGTCTGGGGGAGACCCAGTACTTC. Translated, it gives CASRRITGLGETQYF.

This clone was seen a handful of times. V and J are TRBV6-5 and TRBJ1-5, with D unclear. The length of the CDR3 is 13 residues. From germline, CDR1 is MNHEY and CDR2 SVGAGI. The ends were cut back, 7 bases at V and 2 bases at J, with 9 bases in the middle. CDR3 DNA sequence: TGTGCCAGCAATTGGTCAGGCAATCAGCCCCAGCATTTT. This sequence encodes CASNWSGNQPQHF.

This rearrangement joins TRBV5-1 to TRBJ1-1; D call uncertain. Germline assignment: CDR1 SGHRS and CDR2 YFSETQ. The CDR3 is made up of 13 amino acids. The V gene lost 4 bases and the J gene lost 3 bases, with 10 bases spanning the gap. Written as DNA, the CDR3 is TGCGCCAGCAGCCTTACATGGGACACTGAAGCTTTCTTT. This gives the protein CASSLTWDTEAFF. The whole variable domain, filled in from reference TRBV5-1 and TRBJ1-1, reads KAGVTQTPRYLIKTRGQQVTLSCSPISGHRSVSWYQQTPGQGLQFLFEYFSETQRNKGNFPGRFSGRQFSNSRSEMNVSTLELGDSALYLCASSLTWDTEAFFGQGTRLTVV.

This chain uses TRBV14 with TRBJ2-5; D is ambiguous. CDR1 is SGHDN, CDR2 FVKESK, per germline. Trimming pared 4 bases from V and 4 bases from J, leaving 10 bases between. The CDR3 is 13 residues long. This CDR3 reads CASSRQSGETQYF. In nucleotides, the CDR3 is TGTGCCAGCAGCCGCCAAAGTGGAGAGACCCAGTACTTC.

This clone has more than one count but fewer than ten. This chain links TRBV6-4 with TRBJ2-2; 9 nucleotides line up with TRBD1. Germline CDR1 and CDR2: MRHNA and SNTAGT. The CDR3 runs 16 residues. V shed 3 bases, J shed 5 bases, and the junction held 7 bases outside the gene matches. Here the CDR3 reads CASSELQGARTGELFF. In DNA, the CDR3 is TGTGCCAGCAGTGAATTACAGGGGGCGAGGACCGGGGAGCTGTTTTTT.

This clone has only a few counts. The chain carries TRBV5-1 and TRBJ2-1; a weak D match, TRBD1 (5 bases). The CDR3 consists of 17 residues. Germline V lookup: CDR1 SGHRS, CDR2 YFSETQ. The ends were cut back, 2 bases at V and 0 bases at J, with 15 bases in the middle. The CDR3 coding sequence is TGCGCCAGCAGCTTTGGGGCAGCCTCGAGCTCCTACAATGAGCAGTTCTTC. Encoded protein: CASSFGAASSSYNEQFF. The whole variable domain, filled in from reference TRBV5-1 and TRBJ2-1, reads KAGVTQTPRYLIKTRGQQVTLSCSPISGHRSVSWYQQTPGQGLQFLFEYFSETQRNKGNFPGRFSGRQFSNSRSEMNVSTLELGDSALYLCASSFGAASSSYNEQFFGPGTRLTVL.